This T cell receptor beta chain was retrieved from a study of identical twins. Points on this clonotype: Its antigen remains unknown.

Each cDNA held unique molecular identifiers, and template switching gave it a universal primer site. TCRdb itself ran the 5' RACE reads through MiXCR, one entry per CDR3 protein. The profile shows hundreds of thousands of distinct CDR3 sequences, 15% to 20% of them singletons. The CDR3 sequence is 14 residues long. The germline CDR1 and CDR2 sequences are SEHNR and FQNEAQ (reference sequence). Trimming stripped 3 bases from V and 3 bases from J, with 11 bases between. Notes on the study in general: Analyses of zero insertions could be partly confounded by invariant MAIT and iNKT cells. Low generation probability was overrepresented in out-of-frame alpha sequences shared by twins.

The same sample was also used in a study of T cells expressing NK-cell markers. As that report states: HCMV specificity was not established for the expanded NKG2C+ T cell clones.

The sample consisted of PBMCs. The chain couples TRBV7-9 to TRBJ1-1; D not resolved. This TCR derives from a young woman in good health. The CDR3 nucleotides are TGTGCCAGCAGCTTCTTGGGGAGTGACACTGAAGCTTTCTTT. Encoded protein: CASSFLGSDTEAFF.